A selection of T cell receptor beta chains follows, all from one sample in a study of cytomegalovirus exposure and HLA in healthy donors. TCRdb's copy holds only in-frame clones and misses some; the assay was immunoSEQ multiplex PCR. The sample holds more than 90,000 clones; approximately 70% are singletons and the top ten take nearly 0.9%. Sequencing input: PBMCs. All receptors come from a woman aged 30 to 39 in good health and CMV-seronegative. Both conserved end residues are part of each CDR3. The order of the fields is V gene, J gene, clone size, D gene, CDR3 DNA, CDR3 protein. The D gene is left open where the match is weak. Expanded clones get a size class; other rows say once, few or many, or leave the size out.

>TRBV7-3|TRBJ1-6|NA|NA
TGTGCCAGCGCAGCCTCTAGCTCCTATAATTCACCCCTCCACTTT
CASAASSSYNSPLHF
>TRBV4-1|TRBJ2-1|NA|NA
TGCGCCAGCAGCCAAGTAGGACAGAGATCTTCCTACAATGAGCAGTTCTTC
CASSQVGQRSSYNEQFF
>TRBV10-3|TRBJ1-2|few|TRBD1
TGTGCCATCAGCTCCCCCGGGACAGTTGGCTATGGCTACACCTTC
CAISSPGTVGYGYTF
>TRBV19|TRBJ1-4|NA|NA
TGTGCCAGTAGTATAGGTGGAGGGCATGAAAAACTGTTTTTT
CASSIGGGHEKLFF
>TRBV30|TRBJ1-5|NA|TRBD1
TGTGCCTGGGGGGACAGTCTCAATCAGCCCCAGCATTTT
CAWGDSLNQPQHF
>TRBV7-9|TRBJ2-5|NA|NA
TGTGCCAGCAGCCGGAGTCAAGAGACCCAGTACTTC
CASSRSQETQYF
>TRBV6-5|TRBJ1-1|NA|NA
TGTGCCAGCAGTTACCGGCAGGCGAACACTGAAGCTTTCTTT
CASSYRQANTEAFF
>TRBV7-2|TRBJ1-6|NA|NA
TGTGCCAGCAGCTTACTCTCAGGGAATAGGTCACCCCTCCACTTT
CASSLLSGNRSPLHF
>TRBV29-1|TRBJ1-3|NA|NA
TGCAGCGTCCGGCGGGGCACTGGAAACACCATATATTTT
CSVRRGTGNTIYF
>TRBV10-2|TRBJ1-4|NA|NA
TGCGCCAGCCGGTCAGGGGACACTAATGAAAAACTGTTTTTT
CASRSGDTNEKLFF
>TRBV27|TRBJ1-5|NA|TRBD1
TGTGCCAGCAGTTTGGCAGGGGGCGGGGCGTTTCAGCCCCAGCATTTT
CASSLAGGGAFQPQHF
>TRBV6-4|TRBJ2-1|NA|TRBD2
TGTGCCAGCAGTGACTCAAAGGGACTAGCGGTCCGCAATGAGCAGTTCTTC
CASSDSKGLAVRNEQFF
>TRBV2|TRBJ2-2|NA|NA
TGTGCCAGTGGGCCTAGCGATGTTCGCCGGGAGCTGTTTTTT
CASGPSDVRRELFF
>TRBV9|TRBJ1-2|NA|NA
TGTGCCAGCAGCGTGGCCGAGGCAGTCTATGGCTACACCTTC
CASSVAEAVYGYTF
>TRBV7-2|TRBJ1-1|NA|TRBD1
TGTGCCAGCAGCCTAGACAGGGTAACTGAAGCTTTCTTT
CASSLDRVTEAFF
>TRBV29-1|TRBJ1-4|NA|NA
TGCAGCGCACGGACAGCGGGGGGTGAAAAACTGTTTTTT
CSARTAGGEKLFF
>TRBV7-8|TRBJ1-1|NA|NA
TGTGCCAGCAGCTACGAGGGTATGAACACTGAAGCTTTCTTT
CASSYEGMNTEAFF
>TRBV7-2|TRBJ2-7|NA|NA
TGTGCCAGCAGCTACGTAGGGGGAACCTCCTACGAGCAGTACTTC
CASSYVGGTSYEQYF
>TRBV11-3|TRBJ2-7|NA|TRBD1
TGTGCCAGCCGCTCCGGGACAGGTGGATACGAGCAGTACTTC
CASRSGTGGYEQYF
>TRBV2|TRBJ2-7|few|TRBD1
TGTGCCAGCAGGAGGGACAGGGGATACGAGCAGTACTTC
CASRRDRGYEQYF
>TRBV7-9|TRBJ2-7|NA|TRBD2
TGTGCCAGCAGCTTAGCGGGAGGGCACGAGCAGTACTTC
CASSLAGGHEQYF
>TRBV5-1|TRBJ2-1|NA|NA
TGCGCCAGCAGCTTGGTACAGGGCCTGGGGGAGCAGTTCTTC
CASSLVQGLGEQFF
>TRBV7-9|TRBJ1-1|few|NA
TGTGCCAGCAGCTTAGAATTTGAGGGAGCTTTCTTT
CASSLEFEGAFF
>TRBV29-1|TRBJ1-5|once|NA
TGCAGCGTTGGCGGGACGAATAGCAATCAGCCCCAGCATTTT
CSVGGTNSNQPQHF
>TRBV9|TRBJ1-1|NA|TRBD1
TGTGCCAGCAGCGCTCGGGCAGGGGGCGAAAGGACTGAAGCTTTCTTT
CASSARAGGERTEAFF
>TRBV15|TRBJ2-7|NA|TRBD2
TGTGCCACCAGCGCTCTAGCGGGAGTTATGGACGAGCAGTACTTC
CATSALAGVMDEQYF
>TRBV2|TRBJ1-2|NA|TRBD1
TGTGCCAGCATTCGGGACAGGTCAATTTTAGACACCTTC
CASIRDRSILDTF
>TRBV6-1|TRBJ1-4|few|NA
TGTGCCAGCACCCGCTACGGGGCTAATGAAAAACTGTTTTTT
CASTRYGANEKLFF
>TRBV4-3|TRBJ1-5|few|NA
TGCGCCAGCAGCCCCCAAGTGTCACCCAGGGGAATGGGCAATCAGCCCCAGCATTTT
CASSPQVSPRGMGNQPQHF
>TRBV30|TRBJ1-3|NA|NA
TGTGCCTGGGCCCATAGCTCTGGAAACACCATATATTTT
CAWAHSSGNTIYF
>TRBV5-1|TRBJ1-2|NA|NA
TGCGCCAGCAGCTATCTTTCTGACAGTTACTATGGCTACACCTTC
CASSYLSDSYYGYTF
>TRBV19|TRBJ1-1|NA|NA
TGTGCCAGTAATGATCGAGGGGGTGGCGACACTGAAGCTTTCTTT
CASNDRGGGDTEAFF
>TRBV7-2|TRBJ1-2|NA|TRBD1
TGTGCCAGCAGCTTGGGGGGACAGGGACGTGGCTACACCTTC
CASSLGGQGRGYTF
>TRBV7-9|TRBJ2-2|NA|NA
TGTGCCAGCAGCTTACCCCCTGGCGAGACGACAGCTTACACCGGGGAGCTGTTTTTT
CASSLPPGETTAYTGELFF
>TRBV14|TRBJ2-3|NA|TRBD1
TGTGCCAGCAGCCCTCTGACAGGGGGGATTACGCAGTATTTT
CASSPLTGGITQYF
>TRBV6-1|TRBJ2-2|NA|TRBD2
TGTGCCAGCAGTGACCGGGGACTAGCGGCTAACACCGGGGAGCTGTTTTTT
CASSDRGLAANTGELFF
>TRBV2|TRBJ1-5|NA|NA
TGTGCCAGCAGGAAGGAAGGACAGACTAATCAGCCCCAGCATTTT
CASRKEGQTNQPQHF
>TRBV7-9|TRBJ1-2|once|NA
TGTGCCAGCAGCTCCATCCGGACAGAGTATGGCTACACCTTC
CASSSIRTEYGYTF
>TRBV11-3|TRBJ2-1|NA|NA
TGTGCCAGCAGCTTAGGTTACAGGGACAATGAGCAGTTCTTC
CASSLGYRDNEQFF
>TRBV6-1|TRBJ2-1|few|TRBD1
TGTGCCAGCAGTCCCCAGGGGGATGAGCAGTTCTTC
CASSPQGDEQFF
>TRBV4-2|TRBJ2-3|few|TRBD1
TGTGCCAGCAGCCAAGCCAGGGGGCCCGGCACAGATACGCAGTATTTT
CASSQARGPGTDTQYF
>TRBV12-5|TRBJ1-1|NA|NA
TGTGCTAGTGGTTTGGGCGGTTTGGCTGAAGCTTTCTTT
CASGLGGLAEAFF
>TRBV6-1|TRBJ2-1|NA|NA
TGTGCCAGCAGTGAAGCGGGGTGGGAGGTGCAGTTCTTC
CASSEAGWEVQFF
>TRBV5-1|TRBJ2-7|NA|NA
TGCGCCAGCAGGATTACAGGGCCGATGGACGAGCAGTACTTC
CASRITGPMDEQYF
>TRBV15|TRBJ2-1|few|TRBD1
TGTGCCACCAGCAGAGTAAGAGAGGGGGCCAATGAGCAGTTCTTC
CATSRVREGANEQFF
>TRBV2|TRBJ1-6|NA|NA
TGTGCCAGCAGCGCCCGACTGGATTCACCCCTCCACTTT
CASSARLDSPLHF
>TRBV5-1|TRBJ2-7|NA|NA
TGCGCCAGCAGCTTGTTAAGCGATATCGACGAGCAGTACTTC
CASSLLSDIDEQYF
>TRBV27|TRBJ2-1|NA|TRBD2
TGTGCCAGCAGTGATAGCGGGGGGGCCAGCAATGAGCAGTTCTTC
CASSDSGGASNEQFF
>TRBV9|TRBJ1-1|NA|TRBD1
TGTGCCAGCAGCGTAGCTTGGGACAGGGGGCGTGCTTTCTTT
CASSVAWDRGRAFF
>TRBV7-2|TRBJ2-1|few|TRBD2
TGTGCCAGCAGCGTCGCCGGGACTAGCGTGATTCATGAGCAGTTCTTC
CASSVAGTSVIHEQFF